This record concerns one T cell receptor beta chain sequence. The antigen remains unidentified. TCRdb reprocessed the reads with MiXCR, giving one entry per CDR3 protein. The table lists around 330,000 distinct CDR3 sequences, 15% to 20% of them singletons. Germline values: CDR1 DFQATT, CDR2 SNEGSKA (reference sequence). Trimming left V 5 bases short and J 0 bases short, with 5 bases between. The CDR3 is 12 residues long. This sample was taken from a study of T cell repertoires in cytomegalovirus infection. Across the study: Public TCR beta signatures provided an indication of both CMV infection and a matching HLA type.

Findings and limits, study-wide: Clonotypes of TCR beta that were HLA-C-restricted and CMV-specific dominated the ex vivo response. Cumulative frequency (of public TCR beta family members) identified carriers of CMV plus the relevant HLA.

The clonotype comes from a human donor in good health (CMV status not recorded). Some clones in this sample may be carry-over from other donors' samples. The rearrangement joins TRBV20-1 to TRBJ1-3; no reliable D call. The material sequenced was PBMCs. The CDR3 spells CSARFSGNTIYF. The CDR3 DNA follows: TGCAGTGCTCGCTTCTCTGGAAACACCATATATTTT.